The present TCR beta chain was sequenced within a study of cytomegalovirus exposure and HLA in healthy donors. Whole-study context: Ancestry clustering placed about 80% of several hundred genotyped donors in the Caucasian-associated cluster.

The CDR3 length is 15 residues. CDR1 and CDR2 from the germline V gene are LNHDA and SQIVND (reference sequence). Unmatched junction bases numbered 8, after V lost 6 bases and J lost 4 bases. Healthy bone marrow donors made up the donors. Vbeta (60) and Jbeta (13) primers were used in the PCR. Profiling relied on immunoSEQ multiplex PCR, and the TCRdb table lists in-frame clones only, not all of them. This table has roughly 130,000 clones, around 84% appearing once. Material for sequencing was PBMCs. This sequence originates from a woman aged 18-29 years in good health and CMV-seropositive. The rearrangement uses TRBV19 and TRBJ1-2; 10 bases agree with TRBD1. CDR3 region: CASRAGQGNRYGYTF. DNA of the CDR3: TGTGCCAGTAGGGCGGGACAGGGGAACCGCTATGGCTACACCTTC.